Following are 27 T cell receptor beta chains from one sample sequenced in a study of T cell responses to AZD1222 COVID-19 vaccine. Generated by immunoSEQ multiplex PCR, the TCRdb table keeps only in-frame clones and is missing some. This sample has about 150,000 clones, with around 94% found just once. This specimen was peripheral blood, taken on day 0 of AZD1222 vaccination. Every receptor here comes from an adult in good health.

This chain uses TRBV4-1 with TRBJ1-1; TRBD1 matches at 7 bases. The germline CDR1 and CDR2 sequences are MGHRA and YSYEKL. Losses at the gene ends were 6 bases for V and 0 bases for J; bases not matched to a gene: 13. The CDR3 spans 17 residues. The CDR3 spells CASSRSRDSGVNTEAFF. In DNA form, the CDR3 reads TGCGCCAGCAGTCGCAGTAGGGACAGCGGTGTGAACACTGAAGCTTTCTTT.

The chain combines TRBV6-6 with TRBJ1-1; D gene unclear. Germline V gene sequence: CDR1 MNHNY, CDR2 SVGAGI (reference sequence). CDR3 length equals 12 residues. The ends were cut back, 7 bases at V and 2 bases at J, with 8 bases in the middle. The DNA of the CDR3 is TGTGCCAGCAAGGACGAAAACACTGAAGCTTTCTTT. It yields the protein CASKDENTEAFF.

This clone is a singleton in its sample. CDR3 protein: CASSPRQNTEAFF. DNA for the CDR3: TGTGCCAGTAGTCCTAGACAGAACACTGAAGCTTTCTTT. The V and J genes are TRBV19 and TRBJ1-1; D is unresolved. CDR1 and CDR2 (germline): LNHDA, SQIVND (reference sequence). Trimming cost V 5 bases and J 1 base, with 8 bases left between them. The CDR3 covers 13 residues.

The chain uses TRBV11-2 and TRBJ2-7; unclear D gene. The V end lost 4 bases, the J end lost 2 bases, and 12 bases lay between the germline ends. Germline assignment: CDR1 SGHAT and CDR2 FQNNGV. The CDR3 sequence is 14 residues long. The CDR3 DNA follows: TGTGCCAGCAGCTCGAACCAGCGCCCCTACGAGCAGTACGTC. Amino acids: CASSSNQRPYEQYV.

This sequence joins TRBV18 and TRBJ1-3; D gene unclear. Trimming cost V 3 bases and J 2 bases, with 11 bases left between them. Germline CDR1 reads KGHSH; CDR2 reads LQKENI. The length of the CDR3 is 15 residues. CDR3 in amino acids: CASSPDLEPGNTIYF. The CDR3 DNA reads TGTGCCAGCTCACCGGACCTCGAACCTGGAAACACCATATATTTT.

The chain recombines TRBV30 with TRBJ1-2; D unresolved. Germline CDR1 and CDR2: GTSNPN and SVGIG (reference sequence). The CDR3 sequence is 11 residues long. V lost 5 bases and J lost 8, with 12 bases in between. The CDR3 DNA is TGTGCCTGGGCCCAGAAGGGAGGCTACACCTTC. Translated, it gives CAWAQKGGYTF.

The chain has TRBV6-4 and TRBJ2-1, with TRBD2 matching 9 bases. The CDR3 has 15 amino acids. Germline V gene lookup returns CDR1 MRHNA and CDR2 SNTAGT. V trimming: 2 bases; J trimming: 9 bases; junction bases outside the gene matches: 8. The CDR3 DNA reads TGTGCCAGCAGTGACAGAGCGGGGGGACTTAGTGAGCAGTTCTTC. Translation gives CASSDRAGGLSEQFF.

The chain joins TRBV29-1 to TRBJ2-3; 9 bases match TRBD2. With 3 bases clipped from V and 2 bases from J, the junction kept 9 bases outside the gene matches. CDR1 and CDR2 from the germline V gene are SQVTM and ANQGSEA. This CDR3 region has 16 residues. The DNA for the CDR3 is TGCAGCGTTGATTTAGAGAGCGGGGGGTACACAGATACGCAGTATTTT. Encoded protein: CSVDLESGGYTDTQYF.

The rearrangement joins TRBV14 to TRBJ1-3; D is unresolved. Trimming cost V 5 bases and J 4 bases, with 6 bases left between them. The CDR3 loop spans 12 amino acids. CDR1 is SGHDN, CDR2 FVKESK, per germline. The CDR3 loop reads CASSESGNTIYF. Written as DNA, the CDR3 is TGTGCCAGCAGCGAAAGCGGAAACACCATATATTTT.

CDR3 amino acids: CASSFLRGELFF. The DNA of the CDR3 is TGTGCCAGCAGCTTCCTAAGGGGGGAGCTGTTTTTT. The chain carries TRBV6-5 and TRBJ2-2; D call uncertain. Germline values: CDR1 MNHEY, CDR2 SVGAGI. V was cut by 6 bases and J by 8 bases, with 10 bases left in between. The CDR3 loop spans 12 amino acids.

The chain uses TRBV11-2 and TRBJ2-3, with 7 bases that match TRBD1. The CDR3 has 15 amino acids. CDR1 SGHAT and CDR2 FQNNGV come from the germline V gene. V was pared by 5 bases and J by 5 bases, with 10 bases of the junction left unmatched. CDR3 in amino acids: CASSQLLGGVDTQYF. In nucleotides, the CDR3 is TGTGCCAGCAGCCAACTATTAGGGGGCGTAGATACGCAGTATTTT.

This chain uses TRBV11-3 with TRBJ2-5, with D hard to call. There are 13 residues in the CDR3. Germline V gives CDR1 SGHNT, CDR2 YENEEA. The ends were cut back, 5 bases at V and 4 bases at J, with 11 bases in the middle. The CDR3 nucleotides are TGTGCCAGCAGCCCCTCTTGGGGAGAGACCCAGTACTTC. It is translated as CASSPSWGETQYF.

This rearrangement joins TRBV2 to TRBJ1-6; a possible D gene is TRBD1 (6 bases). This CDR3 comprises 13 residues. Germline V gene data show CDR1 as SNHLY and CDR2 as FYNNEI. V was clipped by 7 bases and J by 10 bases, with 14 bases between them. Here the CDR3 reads CASTWDTTSPLHF. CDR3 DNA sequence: TGTGCCAGCACGTGGGACACGACCTCACCCCTCCACTTT.

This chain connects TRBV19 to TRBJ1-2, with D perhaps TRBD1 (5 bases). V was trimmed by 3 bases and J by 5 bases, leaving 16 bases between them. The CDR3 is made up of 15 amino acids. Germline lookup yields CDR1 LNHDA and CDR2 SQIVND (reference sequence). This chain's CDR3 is CASSISFREGYGYTF. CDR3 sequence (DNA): TGTGCCAGTAGTATTTCGTTCAGGGAAGGGTATGGCTACACCTTC.

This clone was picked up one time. CDR3 residues: CASSQRLNTEAFF. The DNA for the CDR3 is TGTGCCAGCAGCCAAAGACTGAACACTGAAGCTTTCTTT. This rearrangement joins TRBV7-8 to TRBJ1-1, with D unresolved. In germline, CDR1 is SGHVS, CDR2 FQNEAQ. Trimming shortened V by 5 bases and J by 0 bases, and 7 bases separated the two germline ends. The CDR3 length is 13 residues.

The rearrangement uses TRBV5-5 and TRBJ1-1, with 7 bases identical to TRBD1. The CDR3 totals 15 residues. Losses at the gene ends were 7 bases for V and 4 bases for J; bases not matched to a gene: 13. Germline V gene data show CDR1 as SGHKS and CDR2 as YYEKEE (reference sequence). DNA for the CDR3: TGTGCCAGCTTCGGGACAGACGGAGGTCGCACTGAAGCTTTCTTT. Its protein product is CASFGTDGGRTEAFF.

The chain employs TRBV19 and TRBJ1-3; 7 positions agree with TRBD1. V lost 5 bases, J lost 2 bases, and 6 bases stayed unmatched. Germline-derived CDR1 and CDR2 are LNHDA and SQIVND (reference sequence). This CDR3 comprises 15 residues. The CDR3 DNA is TGTGCCAGTAGTCGGTTAGGGGGCCCTGGAAACACCATATATTTT. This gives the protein CASSRLGGPGNTIYF.

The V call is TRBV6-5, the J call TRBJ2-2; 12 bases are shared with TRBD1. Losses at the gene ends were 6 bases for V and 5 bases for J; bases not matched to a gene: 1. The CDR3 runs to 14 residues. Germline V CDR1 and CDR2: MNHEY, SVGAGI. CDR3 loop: CASRGQGATGELFF. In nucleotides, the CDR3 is TGTGCCAGCAGGGGACAGGGGGCGACCGGGGAGCTGTTTTTT.

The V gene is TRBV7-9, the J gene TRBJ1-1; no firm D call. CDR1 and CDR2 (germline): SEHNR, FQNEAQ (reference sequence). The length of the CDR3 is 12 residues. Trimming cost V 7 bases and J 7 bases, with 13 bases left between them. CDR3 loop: CASTTGVFEAFF. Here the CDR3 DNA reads TGTGCCAGCACCACCGGGGTTTTTGAAGCTTTCTTT. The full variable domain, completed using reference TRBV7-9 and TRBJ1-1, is DTGVSQNPRHKITKRGQNVTFRCDPISEHNRLYWYRQTLGQGPEFLTYFQNEAQLEKSRLLSDRFSAERPKGSFSTLEIQRTEQGDSAMYLCASTTGVFEAFFGQGTRLTVV.

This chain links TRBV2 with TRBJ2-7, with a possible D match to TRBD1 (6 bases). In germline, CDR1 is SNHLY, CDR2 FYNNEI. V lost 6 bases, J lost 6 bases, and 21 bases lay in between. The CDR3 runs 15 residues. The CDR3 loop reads CASRAGTSTTAEQYV. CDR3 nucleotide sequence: TGTGCCAGCAGAGCCGGGACATCTACAACGGCCGAGCAGTACGTC.

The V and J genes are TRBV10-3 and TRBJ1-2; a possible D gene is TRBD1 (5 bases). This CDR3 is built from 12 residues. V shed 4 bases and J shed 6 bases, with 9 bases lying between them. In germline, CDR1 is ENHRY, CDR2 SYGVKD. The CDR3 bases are TGTGCCATCAGTGGGGGGTTAGATGGCTACACCTTC. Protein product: CAISGGLDGYTF.

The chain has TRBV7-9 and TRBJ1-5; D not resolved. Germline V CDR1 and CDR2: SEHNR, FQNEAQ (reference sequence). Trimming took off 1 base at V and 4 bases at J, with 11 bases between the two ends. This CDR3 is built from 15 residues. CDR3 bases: TGTGCCAGCAGCTTAGAGGGTTTAGATAATCAGCCCCAGCATTTT. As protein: CASSLEGLDNQPQHF.

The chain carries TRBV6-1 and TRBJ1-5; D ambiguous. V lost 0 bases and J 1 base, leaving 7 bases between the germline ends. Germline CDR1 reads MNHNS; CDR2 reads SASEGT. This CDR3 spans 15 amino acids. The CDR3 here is CASSEAAGSNQPQHF. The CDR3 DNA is TGTGCCAGCAGTGAAGCGGCTGGGAGCAATCAGCCCCAGCATTTT.

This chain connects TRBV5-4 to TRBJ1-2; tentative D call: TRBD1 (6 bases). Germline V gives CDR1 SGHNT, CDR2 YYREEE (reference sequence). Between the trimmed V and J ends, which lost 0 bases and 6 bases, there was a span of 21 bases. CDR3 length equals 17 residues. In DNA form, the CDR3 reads TGTGCCAGCAGCTTGGCGGCCCGACAGGTTGAAGGGGATGGCTACACCTTC. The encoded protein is CASSLAARQVEGDGYTF.

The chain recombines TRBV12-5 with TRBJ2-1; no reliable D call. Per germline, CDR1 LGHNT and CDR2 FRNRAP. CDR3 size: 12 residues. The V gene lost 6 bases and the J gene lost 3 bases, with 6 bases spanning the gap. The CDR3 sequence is CASGENYNEQFF. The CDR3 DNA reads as TGTGCTAGTGGAGAGAACTACAATGAGCAGTTCTTC.

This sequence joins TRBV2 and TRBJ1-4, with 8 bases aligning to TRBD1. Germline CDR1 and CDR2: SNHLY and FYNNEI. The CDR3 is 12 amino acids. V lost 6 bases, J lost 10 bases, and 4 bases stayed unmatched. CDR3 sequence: CASRATGAKLFF. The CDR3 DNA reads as TGTGCCAGCAGGGCGACAGGGGCAAAACTGTTTTTT.

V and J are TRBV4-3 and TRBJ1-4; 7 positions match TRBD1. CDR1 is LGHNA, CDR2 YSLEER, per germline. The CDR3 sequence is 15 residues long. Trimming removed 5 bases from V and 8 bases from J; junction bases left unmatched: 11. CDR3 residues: CASSAQQGKGEKLFF. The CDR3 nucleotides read TGCGCCAGCAGCGCTCAACAGGGGAAGGGGGAAAAACTGTTTTTT.